Detailed here is one TCR beta chain. This sample was taken from a study of shared clonotypes between healthy human individuals. Germline V gene lookup returns CDR1 ENHRY and CDR2 SYGVKD. Trimming shortened V by 2 bases and J by 1 base, and 8 bases separated the two germline ends. CDR3 length equals 14 residues. Using immunoSEQ multiplex PCR, the repertoire was profiled, and TCRdb retains in-frame clones only, with some absent. The table records 950,000 to 1,100,000 clones, 60% to 80% of them present only once. The sequence was obtained from a man aged 18 to 30 in good health. The chain has TRBV10-3 and TRBJ1-1; the D gene is possibly TRBD1 (6 bases). Specimen: memory CD4+ T cells sorted from blood. The subset here: CD45RA-negative fraction. CDR3 sequence: CAISEGQTNTEAFF. CDR3 bases: TGTGCCATCAGTGAGGGACAGACGAACACTGAAGCTTTCTTT.